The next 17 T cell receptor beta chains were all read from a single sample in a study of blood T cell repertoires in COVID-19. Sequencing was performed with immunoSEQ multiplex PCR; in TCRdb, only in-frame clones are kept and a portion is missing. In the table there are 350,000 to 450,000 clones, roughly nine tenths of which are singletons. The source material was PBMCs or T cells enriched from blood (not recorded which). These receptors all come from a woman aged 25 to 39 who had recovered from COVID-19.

The CDR3 loop is CASSLSVPGSSYNSPLHF. In nucleotides, the CDR3 is TGTGCCAGCAGTTTATCGGTTCCGGGTAGCTCCTATAATTCACCCCTCCACTTT. The chain uses TRBV27 and TRBJ1-6; the D is unclear. The CDR3 contains 18 residues. Germline-derived CDR1 and CDR2 are MNHEY and SMNVEV (reference sequence). The V end was cut by 0 bases, the J end by 0 bases, with 12 bases between.

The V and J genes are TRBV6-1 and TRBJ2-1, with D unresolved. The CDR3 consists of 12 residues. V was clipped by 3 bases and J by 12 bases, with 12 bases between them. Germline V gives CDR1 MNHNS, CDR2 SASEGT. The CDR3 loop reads CASSDLSLRQFF. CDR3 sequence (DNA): TGTGCCAGCAGTGACCTTAGCCTAAGGCAGTTCTTC.

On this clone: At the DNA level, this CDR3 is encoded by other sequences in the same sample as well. The CDR3 sequence is CASSLGTNQPQHF. The CDR3 bases are TGCGCCAGCAGCTTGGGTACAAATCAGCCCCAGCATTTT. The V gene is TRBV5-1, the J gene TRBJ1-5; D uncertain. V was shortened by 0 bases and J by 4 bases, with 5 bases between the two germline ends. The CDR3 loop spans 13 amino acids. Germline assignment: CDR1 SGHRS and CDR2 YFSETQ. The complete variable domain, with remaining parts taken from reference TRBV5-1 and TRBJ1-5, reads KAGVTQTPRYLIKTRGQQVTLSCSPISGHRSVSWYQQTPGQGLQFLFEYFSETQRNKGNFPGRFSGRQFSNSRSEMNVSTLELGDSALYLCASSLGTNQPQHFGDGTRLSIL.

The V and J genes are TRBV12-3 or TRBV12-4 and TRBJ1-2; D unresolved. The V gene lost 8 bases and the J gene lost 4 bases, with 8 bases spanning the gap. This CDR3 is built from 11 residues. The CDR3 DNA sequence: TGTGCCAGCCTTGGAGGCTATGGCTACACCTTC. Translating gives CASLGGYGYTF.

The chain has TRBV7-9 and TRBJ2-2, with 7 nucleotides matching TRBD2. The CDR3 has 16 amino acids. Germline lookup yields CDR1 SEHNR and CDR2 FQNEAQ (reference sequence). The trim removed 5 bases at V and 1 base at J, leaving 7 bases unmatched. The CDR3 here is CASSQRRGLNTGELFF. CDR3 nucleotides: TGTGCCAGCAGCCAGCGGCGGGGGTTGAACACCGGGGAGCTGTTTTTT.

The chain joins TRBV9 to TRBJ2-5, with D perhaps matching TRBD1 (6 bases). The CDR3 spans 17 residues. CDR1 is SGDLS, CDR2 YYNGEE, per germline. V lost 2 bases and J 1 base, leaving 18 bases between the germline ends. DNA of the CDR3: TGTGCCAGCAGCGTCCAGGGAACAGGGAGTCTCCAAGAGACCCAGTACTTC. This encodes CASSVQGTGSLQETQYF. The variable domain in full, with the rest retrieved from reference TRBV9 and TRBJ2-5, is DSGVTQTPKHLITATGQRVTLRCSPRSGDLSVYWYQQSLDQGLQFLIQYYNGEERAKGNILERFSAQQFPDLHSELNLSSLELGDSALYFCASSVQGTGSLQETQYFGPGTRLLVL.

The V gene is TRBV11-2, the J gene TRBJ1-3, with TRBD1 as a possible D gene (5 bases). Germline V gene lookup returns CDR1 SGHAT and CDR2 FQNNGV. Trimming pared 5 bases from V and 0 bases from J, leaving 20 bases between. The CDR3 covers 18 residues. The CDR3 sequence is CASSEAMTAIYSGNTIYF. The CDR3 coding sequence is TGTGCCAGCAGCGAAGCTATGACAGCTATATACTCTGGAAACACCATATATTTT.

CDR3 DNA sequence: TGTGCCAGCAGTCCCACCAAAAGGACAGGCATTCCCTATGGCTACACCTTC. Its protein product is CASSPTKRTGIPYGYTF. This chain joins TRBV27 and TRBJ1-2, with 7 bases that match TRBD1. The J segment lost 4 bases and the V segment lost 5 bases, leaving 16 bases of the junction unmatched. CDR1 is MNHEY and CDR2 is SMNVEV in the germline V gene (reference sequence). The CDR3 length is 17 residues.

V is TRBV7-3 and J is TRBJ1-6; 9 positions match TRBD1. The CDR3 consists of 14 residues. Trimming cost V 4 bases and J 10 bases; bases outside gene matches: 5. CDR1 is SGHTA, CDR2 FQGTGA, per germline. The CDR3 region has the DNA TGTGCCAGCAGCTCGGGGACAGGGCGCTCACCCCTCCACTTT. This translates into CASSSGTGRSPLHF.

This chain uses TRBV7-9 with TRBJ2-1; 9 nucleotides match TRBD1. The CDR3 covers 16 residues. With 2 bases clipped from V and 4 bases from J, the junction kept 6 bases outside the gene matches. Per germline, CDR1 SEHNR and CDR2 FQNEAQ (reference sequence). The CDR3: CASSLLDRGSYNEQFF. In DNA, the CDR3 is TGTGCCAGCAGCTTACTGGACAGGGGATCATACAATGAGCAGTTCTTC.

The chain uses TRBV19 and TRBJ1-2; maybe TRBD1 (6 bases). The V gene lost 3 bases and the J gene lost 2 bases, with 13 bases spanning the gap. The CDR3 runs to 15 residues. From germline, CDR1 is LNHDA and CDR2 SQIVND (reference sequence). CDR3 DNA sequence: TGTGCCAGTAGTATGGCAGGACAGCCGAACTATGGCTACACCTTC. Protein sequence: CASSMAGQPNYGYTF.

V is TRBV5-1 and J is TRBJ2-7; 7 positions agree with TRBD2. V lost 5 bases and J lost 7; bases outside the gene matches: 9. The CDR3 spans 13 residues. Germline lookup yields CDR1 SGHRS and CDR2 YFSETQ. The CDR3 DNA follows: TGCGCCAGCAGTCTCCGGGAGGCTGGGGAGCAGTACTTC. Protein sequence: CASSLREAGEQYF.

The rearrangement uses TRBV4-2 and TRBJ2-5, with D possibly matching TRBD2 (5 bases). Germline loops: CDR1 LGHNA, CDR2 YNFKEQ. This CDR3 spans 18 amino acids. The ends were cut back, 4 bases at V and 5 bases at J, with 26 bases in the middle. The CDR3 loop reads CASSRRIRDLVTGETQYF. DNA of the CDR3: TGTGCCAGCAGCCGGAGGATACGAGACCTCGTTACGGGGGAGACCCAGTACTTC.

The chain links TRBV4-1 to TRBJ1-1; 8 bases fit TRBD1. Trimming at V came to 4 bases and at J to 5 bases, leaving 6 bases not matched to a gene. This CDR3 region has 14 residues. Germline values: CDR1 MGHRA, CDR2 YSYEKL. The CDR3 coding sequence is TGCGCCAGCAGCCTGGCCAGGGGGCGGACTGAAGCTTTCTTT. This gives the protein CASSLARGRTEAFF.

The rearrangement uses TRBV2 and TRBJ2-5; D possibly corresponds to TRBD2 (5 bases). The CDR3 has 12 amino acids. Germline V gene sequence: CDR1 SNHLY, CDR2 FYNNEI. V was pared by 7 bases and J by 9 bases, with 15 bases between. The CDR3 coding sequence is TGTGCCAGCATAAACAACCGGGAATCCCAGTACTTC. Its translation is CASINNRESQYF.

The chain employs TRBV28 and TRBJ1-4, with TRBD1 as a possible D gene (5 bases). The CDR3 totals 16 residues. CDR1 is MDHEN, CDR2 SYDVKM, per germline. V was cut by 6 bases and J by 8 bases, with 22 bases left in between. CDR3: CASSRDSLAVGEKLFF. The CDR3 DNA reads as TGTGCCAGCAGCCGCGACAGTCTGGCGGTTGGGGAAAAACTGTTTTTT.

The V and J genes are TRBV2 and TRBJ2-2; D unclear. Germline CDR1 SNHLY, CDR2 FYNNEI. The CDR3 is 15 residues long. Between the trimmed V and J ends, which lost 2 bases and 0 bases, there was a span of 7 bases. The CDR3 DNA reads TGTGCCAGCAGTGAACAGTCCGCGAACACCGGGGAGCTGTTTTTT. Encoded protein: CASSEQSANTGELFF. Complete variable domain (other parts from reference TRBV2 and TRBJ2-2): EPEVTQTPSHQVTQMGQEVILRCVPISNHLYFYWYRQILGQKVEFLVSFYNNEISEKSEIFDDQFSVERPDGSNFTLKIRSTKLEDSAMYFCASSEQSANTGELFFGEGSRLTVL.